Below are 28 T cell receptor beta chains sequenced from a single sample in a study of OX40 agonist ivuxolimab in advanced cancers. Generated by immunoSEQ multiplex PCR, the TCRdb table keeps only in-frame clones and is missing some. This table holds about 62,000 clones, around 80% found once. Sequenced here: CD4+ or CD8+ T cells sorted from blood, sampled in a trial of the OX40 agonist ivuxolimab. The receptors stem from an adult with an advanced solid tumor such as melanoma, head and neck, liver or kidney cancer.

The gene calls are TRBV2 and TRBJ2-1; D remains ambiguous. The CDR3 spans 11 residues. Trimming shortened V by 1 base and J by 8 bases, and 3 bases separated the two germline ends. Germline loops: CDR1 SNHLY, CDR2 FYNNEI. CDR3 DNA: TGTGCCAGCAGTGAAGGCGATGAGCAGTTCTTC. Translation: CASSEGDEQFF. The full variable domain, rest sourced from reference TRBV2 and TRBJ2-1, is EPEVTQTPSHQVTQMGQEVILRCVPISNHLYFYWYRQILGQKVEFLVSFYNNEISEKSEIFDDQFSVERPDGSNFTLKIRSTKLEDSAMYFCASSEGDEQFFGPGTRLTVL.

This chain connects TRBV6-5 to TRBJ2-7; possibly TRBD2 for D (7 bases). Trimming removed 6 bases at V and 2 bases at J, with 11 bases between. The CDR3 extends over 13 amino acids. The germline V gene encodes CDR1 MNHEY and CDR2 SVGAGI. The CDR3 nucleotides are TGTGCCAGCAGCCGGGGGGCAGCCTACGAGCAGTACTTC. It yields the protein CASSRGAAYEQYF.

The chain links TRBV11-3 to TRBJ2-5; TRBD1 agrees at 11 bases. The CDR3 loop spans 15 amino acids. Germline CDR1 SGHNT, CDR2 YENEEA. J lost 5 bases, V lost 3 bases, and 5 bases had no gene match. The CDR3 nucleotides read TGTGCCAGCAGCTTCGGACAGGGGGCCGAGGAGACCCAGTACTTC. This translates into CASSFGQGAEETQYF.

The V and J genes are TRBV6-5 and TRBJ2-7; D tentatively fits TRBD1 or TRBD2 (5 bases each). Germline V CDR1 and CDR2: MNHEY, SVGAGI. V dropped 1 base and J dropped 2 bases, with 12 bases sitting between them. This CDR3 contains 15 residues. CDR3 residues: CASSYYGTGTYEQYF. CDR3 nucleotides: TGTGCCAGCAGTTACTATGGGACGGGAACCTACGAGCAGTACTTC.

The rearrangement joins TRBV6-1 to TRBJ1-3, with 9 bases matching TRBD1. CDR1 is MNHNS, CDR2 SASEGT, per germline. Trimming removed 1 base from V and 7 bases from J; junction bases left unmatched: 2. The CDR3 extends over 14 amino acids. CDR3 residues: CASSEVGQGNTIYF. The CDR3 DNA sequence: TGTGCCAGCAGTGAAGTGGGACAGGGCAACACCATATATTTT.

This chain joins TRBV4-2 and TRBJ1-4; D gene ambiguous. The CDR3 loop spans 14 amino acids. Per the germline V gene, CDR1 is LGHNA and CDR2 is YNFKEQ. Trimming shortened V by 3 bases and J by 5 bases, and 10 bases separated the two germline ends. DNA for the CDR3: TGTGCCAGCAGCCACTCACCAAGGAATGAAAAACTGTTTTTT. It encodes CASSHSPRNEKLFF.

The J gene is TRBJ2-4, the V gene TRBV7-9; D tentatively fits TRBD1 or TRBD2 (5 bases each). Trimming shortened V by 1 base and J by 7 bases, and 17 bases separated the two germline ends. Germline CDR1 SEHNR, CDR2 FQNEAQ (reference sequence). CDR3 length equals 16 residues. CDR3 region: CASSLVTRQRGNIQYF. The CDR3 DNA sequence: TGTGCCAGCAGCTTAGTTACCCGACAGAGGGGCAACATTCAGTACTTC.

The V call is TRBV30, the J call TRBJ1-1, with D possibly being TRBD1 (5 bases). V lost 2 bases and J lost 8, with 15 bases in between. The CDR3 covers 13 residues. Looked up from germline, CDR1 is GTSNPN and CDR2 is SVGIG (reference sequence). CDR3 bases: TGTGCCTGGAGTACGAGGAGGGACGGGGAAGCTTTCTTT. Its translation is CAWSTRRDGEAFF.

In its sample, this clone was seen once. The chain couples TRBV6-1 to TRBJ1-2, with TRBD1 as a possible D gene (5 bases). Germline CDR1 reads MNHNS; CDR2 reads SASEGT. V lost 10 bases and J lost 3, with 15 bases in between. The CDR3 is 13 residues long. The CDR3 DNA sequence: TGTGCCACTCGGGACGGCCTCGACTATGGCTACACCTTC. This sequence encodes CATRDGLDYGYTF.

This clone was seen a handful of times. The rearrangement joins TRBV29-1 to TRBJ1-2; the D is unclear. Trimming removed 6 bases at V and 5 bases at J, with 13 bases between. The germline V gene has CDR1 SQVTM and CDR2 ANQGSEA. This CDR3 is 12 amino acids long. This CDR3 reads CSVLDDAYGYTF. CDR3 coding DNA: TGCAGCGTGTTAGACGATGCGTATGGCTACACCTTC.

The chain joins TRBV6-4 to TRBJ1-1; D perhaps matches TRBD1 (5 bases). Germline V lookup: CDR1 MRHNA, CDR2 SNTAGT. Trimming removed 4 bases from V and 6 bases from J, with 12 bases in between. The CDR3 covers 13 residues. Here the CDR3 DNA reads TGTGCCAGCAGTGGGACATCTGCGTCTGAAGCTTTCTTT. Translating gives CASSGTSASEAFF.

The chain combines TRBV5-4 with TRBJ2-3; 9 bases are shared with TRBD2. Germline V gene data show CDR1 as SGHNT and CDR2 as YYREEE (reference sequence). The CDR3 runs to 15 residues. The J segment lost 1 base and the V segment lost 0 bases, leaving 0 bases of the junction unmatched. The CDR3 here is CASSLVAGGTDTQYF. The CDR3 DNA follows: TGTGCCAGCAGCTTGGTAGCGGGGGGCACAGATACGCAGTATTTT. The entire variable domain, with the rest obtained from reference TRBV5-4 and TRBJ2-3, is as follows: ETGVTQSPTHLIKTRGQQVTLRCSSQSGHNTVSWYQQALGQGPQFIFQYYREEENGRGNFPPRFSGLQFPNYSSELNVNALELDDSALYLCASSLVAGGTDTQYFGPGTRLTVL.

V is TRBV7-3 and J is TRBJ2-2; 7 bases line up with TRBD1. Germline lookup yields CDR1 SGHTA and CDR2 FQGTGA. This CDR3 contains 15 residues. The J segment lost 6 bases and the V segment lost 4 bases, leaving 8 bases of the junction unmatched. Here the CDR3 reads CASSSTGTVPGELFF. CDR3 in DNA: TGTGCCAGCAGCTCTACCGGGACAGTTCCCGGGGAGCTGTTTTTT.

The gene calls are TRBV9 and TRBJ2-3, with 9 bases matching TRBD2. Germline trimming cut 4 bases from V and 6 bases from J; bases unmatched to any gene: 12. The CDR3 is made up of 16 amino acids. Germline values: CDR1 SGDLS, CDR2 YYNGEE. In nucleotides, the CDR3 is TGTGCCAGCAGCCCGAACCGCGGGGGGGCCCCCGATACGCAGTATTTT. This encodes CASSPNRGGAPDTQYF.

The chain joins TRBV5-4 to TRBJ2-3; no clear D gene. This CDR3 contains 13 residues. Trimming stripped 4 bases from V and 4 bases from J, with 10 bases between. Germline CDR1 SGHNT, CDR2 YYREEE (reference sequence). The CDR3 DNA sequence: TGTGCCAGCAGCCGGACCGAGGCAGATACGCAGTATTTT. This encodes CASSRTEADTQYF.

The chain has TRBV6-1 and TRBJ1-1; 9 nucleotides match TRBD1. V lost 2 bases to trimming and J lost 1 base; unmatched junction nucleotides: 11. Germline values: CDR1 MNHNS, CDR2 SASEGT. The CDR3 is 18 residues long. CDR3 nucleotide sequence: TGTGCCAGCAGTGAATTTTTTACGGGGACAGGGCCGAACACTGAAGCTTTCTTT. Translating gives CASSEFFTGTGPNTEAFF.

V usage is TRBV30 and J usage is TRBJ2-3; 8 nucleotides match TRBD2. CDR3 length: 14 amino acids. Losses at the gene ends were 0 bases for V and 8 bases for J; bases not matched to a gene: 7. Germline assignment: CDR1 GTSNPN and CDR2 SVGIG (reference sequence). The CDR3 reads CAWSVPGGRGTQYF. In DNA, the CDR3 is TGTGCCTGGAGTGTTCCGGGGGGGCGAGGTACGCAGTATTTT.

The chain uses TRBV4-1 and TRBJ1-3; D is ambiguous. V lost 0 bases, J lost 0 bases, and 12 bases lay in between. The CDR3 sequence is 17 residues long. Germline values: CDR1 MGHRA, CDR2 YSYEKL. The CDR3 sequence: CASSQDTARSSGNTIYF. The CDR3 DNA reads as TGCGCCAGCAGCCAAGATACGGCCAGGAGCTCTGGAAACACCATATATTTT.

The chain is built from TRBV19 and TRBJ1-5; 9 bases match TRBD1. V dropped 4 bases and J dropped 7; count of bases not matched to a gene: 5. CDR3 length: 14 amino acids. CDR1 and CDR2 from the germline V gene are LNHDA and SQIVND (reference sequence). The CDR3 loop is CASSRTGERQPQHF. CDR3 bases: TGTGCCAGTAGTAGGACAGGGGAGCGGCAGCCCCAGCATTTT.

The rearrangement links TRBV6-6 to TRBJ2-7; no clear D. The V end was cut by 4 bases, the J end by 4 bases, with 14 bases between. Germline loops: CDR1 MNHNY, CDR2 SVGAGI (reference sequence). The CDR3 length is 14 residues. The CDR3 here is CASSSQPRTYEQYF. DNA of the CDR3: TGTGCCAGCAGTTCCCAACCACGTACGTACGAGCAGTACTTC.

The rearrangement joins TRBV25-1 to TRBJ1-2, with D possibly matching TRBD1 (5 bases). V lost 6 bases, J lost 5 bases, and 22 bases lay in between. The CDR3 loop spans 16 amino acids. Looked up from germline, CDR1 is MGHDK and CDR2 is SYGVNS. In DNA form, the CDR3 reads TGTGCCAGCAGCGACCCGGGGGACTTAGACGTATATGGCTACACCTTC. It is translated as CASSDPGDLDVYGYTF.

V is TRBV11-2 and J is TRBJ2-1; TRBD2 matches at 9 bases. V was pared by 1 base and J by 8 bases, with 6 bases of the junction left unmatched. The CDR3 has 15 amino acids. Per the germline V gene, CDR1 is SGHAT and CDR2 is FQNNGV. CDR3 in amino acids: CASSLVSGGRDEQFF. CDR3 nucleotides: TGTGCCAGCAGCTTAGTTAGCGGGGGTCGGGATGAGCAGTTCTTC.

Only one count was recorded for this clone. The CDR3 region is CASSAPSRGPAFF. Written as DNA, the CDR3 is TGTGCCAGCAGCGCCCCATCCAGGGGGCCAGCTTTCTTT. The J gene is TRBJ1-1, the V gene TRBV9; TRBD1 matches 8 bases. CDR3 length: 13 amino acids. The germline gives CDR1 SGDLS, CDR2 YYNGEE. The V segment lost 3 bases and the J segment 10 bases; nucleotides outside the gene matches: 8.

This chain links TRBV30 with TRBJ1-1; D gene ambiguous. Deletions cut 0 bases from V and 4 bases from J, with 9 bases between. Looked up from germline, CDR1 is GTSNPN and CDR2 is SVGIG (reference sequence). This CDR3 comprises 13 residues. CDR3: CAWSVSGVTEAFF. The CDR3 nucleotides read TGTGCCTGGAGTGTAAGCGGGGTCACTGAAGCTTTCTTT. The variable domain in full, with the rest retrieved from reference TRBV30 and TRBJ1-1, is SQTIHQWPATLVQPVGSPLSLECTVEGTSNPNLYWYRQAAGRGLQLLFYSVGIGQISSEVPQNLSASRPQDRQFILSSKKLLLSDSGFYLCAWSVSGVTEAFFGQGTRLTVV.

The chain recombines TRBV19 with TRBJ2-7; a weak D match, TRBD2 (6 bases). The CDR3 sequence is 13 residues long. Trimming took 5 bases from V and 3 from J, leaving 11 bases between them. Germline CDR1 and CDR2: LNHDA and SQIVND (reference sequence). The CDR3 loop is CASSDREYYEQYF. DNA of the CDR3: TGTGCCAGTAGTGACCGGGAGTACTACGAGCAGTACTTC.

The chain employs TRBV5-1 and TRBJ2-7, with unresolved D. Germline values: CDR1 SGHRS, CDR2 YFSETQ. V was shortened by 0 bases and J by 2 bases, with 12 bases between the two germline ends. This CDR3 spans 15 amino acids. The CDR3 DNA is TGCGCCAGCAGCTTGGATGTGACGGCCGCCTACGAGCAGTACTTC. It is translated as CASSLDVTAAYEQYF.

This chain uses TRBV2 with TRBJ2-2; possible D gene TRBD1, 5 bases. This CDR3 comprises 12 residues. CDR1 and CDR2 from the germline V gene are SNHLY and FYNNEI. The ends were cut back, 5 bases at V and 8 bases at J, with 9 bases in the middle. CDR3 sequence: CASSSQGGELFF. CDR3 bases: TGTGCCAGCAGTTCGCAGGGAGGGGAGCTGTTTTTT.

The V and J genes are TRBV7-2 and TRBJ1-6, with D perhaps TRBD1 (5 bases). The germline V gene encodes CDR1 SGHTA and CDR2 FQGNSA. Trimming removed 2 bases at V and 7 bases at J, with 12 bases between. This CDR3 has 15 amino acids. CDR3 bases: TGTGCCAGCAGCTTAAATCAGGCAGGGAATTCACCCCTCCACTTT. This encodes CASSLNQAGNSPLHF.